A selection of T cell receptor beta chains follows, all from one sample in a study of long-term antiretroviral therapy in people with HIV. Clones were sequenced by immunoSEQ multiplex PCR, and TCRdb holds only the in-frame ones, with some missing. The sample yields 25,000 to 30,000 clones, about 90% seen once. Specimen: unsorted PBMCs, collected 1.8 years after starting antiretroviral therapy. The receptors derive from a woman younger than 35 with HIV. Both conserved end residues are part of each CDR3. Fields, in order: V gene, clone size, J gene, D gene, CDR3 DNA, CDR3 protein. D genes are given only for firm matches. A clone size is listed for some rows: how often the clone was seen (once, few, many), or a class if it is expanded.

TRBV5-6	.	TRBJ1-5	.	TGTGCCAGCAGCCTCCTCTATCAGCCCCAGCATTTT	CASSLLYQPQHF
TRBV6-5	.	TRBJ2-5	TRBD1	TGTGCCAGCAGTCAGAGACAGGGTCGAGAGACCCAGTACTTC	CASSQRQGRETQYF
TRBV19	.	TRBJ1-1	TRBD1	TGTGCCAGTAGTATCGGACAGGGCGTCTCAGCTTTCTTT	CASSIGQGVSAFF
TRBV5-1	.	TRBJ1-1	TRBD1	TGCGCCAGCAGCACGACAGGGCTCTACACTGAAGCTTTCTTT	CASSTTGLYTEAFF
TRBV7-7	.	TRBJ2-5	TRBD1	TGTGCTAGCAGCCCAGACAGGGGACAAGAGACCCAGTACTTC	CASSPDRGQETQYF
TRBV7-2	.	TRBJ1-1	.	TGTGCCAGCAGCTCCAATTGGGCGGCCATGAACACTGAAGCTTTCTTT	CASSSNWAAMNTEAFF
TRBV7-9	once	TRBJ2-1	.	TGTGCCAGCAGCTTTCCCGTAACCAGGGGAGCGTCCTACAATGAGCAGTTCTTC	CASSFPVTRGASYNEQFF
TRBV6-1	.	TRBJ2-7	.	TGTGCCAGCAGTGTACGAGACACGGATAGCTACGAGCAGTACTTC	CASSVRDTDSYEQYF
TRBV10-3	.	TRBJ2-6	.	TGTGCCATCAGTGACAGGGGAGGGTCTGGGGCCAACGTCCTGACTTTC	CAISDRGGSGANVLTF
TRBV7-2	.	TRBJ2-3	TRBD2	TGTGCCAGCAGCCTCGGGGCTAGCGGGGGCACAGATACGCAGTATTTT	CASSLGASGGTDTQYF
TRBV14	.	TRBJ2-7	.	TGTGCCAGCAGCCAAGTAGGGCAGTTCTACGAGCAGTACTTC	CASSQVGQFYEQYF
TRBV19	.	TRBJ2-7	.	TGTGCCAGTAGTTACGGCGCACGCCTACCTTACGAGCAGTACTTC	CASSYGARLPYEQYF
TRBV4-2	few	TRBJ1-2	TRBD1	TGTGCCAGCAGCCTCACGGCGGGACAGAAAACTGATAGTAGTGGCTACACCTTC	CASSLTAGQKTDSSGYTF
TRBV7-2	.	TRBJ2-2	.	TGTGCCAGCAGCCGGAACACCGGGGAGCTGTTTTTT	CASSRNTGELFF
TRBV19	few	TRBJ1-4	.	TGTGCCAGTACCCCAGTCCAGGGACATGAAAAACTGTTTTTT	CASTPVQGHEKLFF
TRBV6-1	.	TRBJ1-5	TRBD1	TGTGCCAGCAGCGGTTGGGACAGGGGGGATCAGCCCCAGCATTTT	CASSGWDRGDQPQHF
TRBV6-6	.	TRBJ2-1	.	TGTGCCAGCAGTTTCAAAGGGCCGGACAATGAGCAGTTCTTC	CASSFKGPDNEQFF
TRBV7-9	few	TRBJ2-1	.	TGTGCCAGCAGCCTGTTCCTAGAGGATGAGCAGTTCTTC	CASSLFLEDEQFF
TRBV7-9	.	TRBJ1-1	.	TGTGCCAGCAGCTTCCGGGGGACGAACACTGAAGCTTTCTTT	CASSFRGTNTEAFF
TRBV7-3	.	TRBJ2-1	.	TGTGCCAGCAGCCCAAGCCCGGGCGGAGTATACAATGAGCAGTTCTTC	CASSPSPGGVYNEQFF
TRBV5-6	.	TRBJ2-1	TRBD2	TGTGCCAGCAGCTTGGCCGGACTAGCGGGATTGACTGAGCAGTTCTTC	CASSLAGLAGLTEQFF
TRBV7-2	.	TRBJ2-5	.	TGTGCCAGCAGCTATACCAAAGAGACCCAGTACTTC	CASSYTKETQYF
TRBV19	.	TRBJ2-7	TRBD1	TGTGCCAGTAGGCCACTACAGGGGGAGACGTACGAGCAGTACTTC	CASRPLQGETYEQYF
TRBV11-2	few	TRBJ2-7	TRBD1	TGTGCCAGCAGTAATGCAGGGGGCGGCGAGCAGTACTTC	CASSNAGGGEQYF
TRBV7-2	.	TRBJ2-1	TRBD2	TGTGCCAGCAGTGGCGGACTAGCGGGGAGCTCCTACAATGAGCAGTTCTTC	CASSGGLAGSSYNEQFF
TRBV7-3	.	TRBJ2-1	.	TGTGCCAGCAGCTTAAGTAAGGGTGAGCAGTTCTTC	CASSLSKGEQFF
TRBV9	.	TRBJ2-1	.	TGTGCCAGCAGCGAAAGGGTATCCGGGACCCACTACAATGAGCAGTTCTTC	CASSERVSGTHYNEQFF
TRBV11-2	.	TRBJ1-1	.	TGTGCCAGCAGTATGAACACTGAAGCTTTCTTT	CASSMNTEAFF
TRBV27	.	TRBJ2-7	TRBD2	TGTGCCAGCAGTTTATGGGGGACTACTAACTCCTACGAGCAGTACTTC	CASSLWGTTNSYEQYF
TRBV7-6	.	TRBJ2-7	.	TGTGCCAGCAGCTTGGACAGGGCGGGAGGAAGGTACTTC	CASSLDRAGGRYF
TRBV28	.	TRBJ2-7	TRBD2	TGTGCCAGCAGTACGGGGGGAGCCCAATCCTACGAGCAGTACTTC	CASSTGGAQSYEQYF
TRBV7-2	.	TRBJ2-7	TRBD2	TGTGCCAGCAGCCTGCACGGGACTAGCGGTTCCTACGAGCAGTACTTC	CASSLHGTSGSYEQYF
TRBV28	.	TRBJ1-2	.	TGTGCCAGCAGTTCCGGCAGGGATAACTATGGCTACACCTTC	CASSSGRDNYGYTF
TRBV2	.	TRBJ2-6	.	TGTGCCAGCAGTGGACAGGACTCCCCTGGGGCCAACGTCCTGACTTTC	CASSGQDSPGANVLTF
TRBV29-1	.	TRBJ2-7	TRBD2	TGCAGCGTTCTTGGACTAGCGGGAGCCTCCGAGCAGTACTTC	CSVLGLAGASEQYF
TRBV7-3	.	TRBJ2-3	TRBD2	TGTGCCAGCAGCGCGACTAGCGGGAGGGCGGATACGCAGTATTTT	CASSATSGRADTQYF
TRBV7-3	.	TRBJ2-1	.	TGTGCCAGCAGCTACGCGGGTGGCTACAATGAGCAGTTCTTC	CASSYAGGYNEQFF
TRBV27	.	TRBJ1-6	.	TGTGCCAGCAGTCCCCGTGGAGGCTCACCCCTCCACTTT	CASSPRGGSPLHF
TRBV28	.	TRBJ2-7	.	TGTGCCAGCAGCTTCCAGGGTTTTGCCTACGAGCAGTACTTC	CASSFQGFAYEQYF
TRBV15	.	TRBJ2-4	TRBD1	TGTGCCACCAGCAGAGAGCAGGGACAGGGTATCATTCAGTACTTC	CATSREQGQGIIQYF
TRBV6-4	.	TRBJ2-1	.	TGTGCCAGCAGTTCTGAGAGCTCCTACAATGAGCAGTTCTTC	CASSSESSYNEQFF
TRBV19	.	TRBJ2-7	.	TGTGCCAGTAGCCCGATGCAGTGGACCTACGAGCAGTACTTC	CASSPMQWTYEQYF
TRBV6-6	.	TRBJ2-7	.	TGTGCCAGCACCGACACCTACGAGCAGTACTTC	CASTDTYEQYF
TRBV19	few	TRBJ2-1	.	TGTGCCAGTAGCCTCCTAGCGAGTGAGCAGTTCTTC	CASSLLASEQFF
TRBV5-4	.	TRBJ2-2	.	TGTGCCAGCAGCTTGGCGGACACCGGGGAGCTGTTTTTT	CASSLADTGELFF
TRBV14	.	TRBJ2-1	.	TGTGCCAGCAGCCGGAAGGAACGAGGGAATGAGCAGTTCTTC	CASSRKERGNEQFF
TRBV7-3	.	TRBJ2-7	.	TGTGCCAGCAGCTTTGGCGGGACGGGCGCCTACGAGCAGTACTTC	CASSFGGTGAYEQYF
TRBV28	.	TRBJ2-7	TRBD1	TGTGCCAGCAGTTTAACCCTCATCCGACAGGGGCGCTACGAGCAGTACTTC	CASSLTLIRQGRYEQYF
TRBV7-3	.	TRBJ2-3	TRBD2	TGTGCCAGCAGCTTAAGGGGTAGCGGGAGGGCCCCCGGTACGCAGTATTTT	CASSLRGSGRAPGTQYF
TRBV2	.	TRBJ2-7	TRBD1	TGTGCCAGCAGTGATTTTCGGACAGGGTCCTACGGGCAGTACTTC	CASSDFRTGSYGQYF
TRBV27	.	TRBJ1-1	TRBD1	TGTGCCAGCAGTTTATTCTTTCAGGGGGCGAGGAGAGACACTGAAGCTTTCTTT	CASSLFFQGARRDTEAFF
TRBV5-6	.	TRBJ2-7	TRBD1	TGTGCCAGCAGCTTGTGGGGGACAGGGGGCGAGCAGTACTTC	CASSLWGTGGEQYF
TRBV15	.	TRBJ2-7	.	TGTGCCACCAGCAAAGGACAGTCCTCGGGTAACGAGCAGTACTTC	CATSKGQSSGNEQYF
TRBV10-1	.	TRBJ2-7	TRBD1	TGCGCCATCACGAGGGCGGGACAGGCCTACGAGCAGTACTTC	CAITRAGQAYEQYF
TRBV19	.	TRBJ2-2	TRBD1	TGTGCCAGTAGTCTCCGACAGGGGGCGTTGTCCGGGGAGCTGTTTTTT	CASSLRQGALSGELFF
TRBV6-1	.	TRBJ2-1	.	TGTGCCAGCAGTGAAGCCGAGACACCGTGGAATGAGCAGTTCTTC	CASSEAETPWNEQFF
TRBV5-1	.	TRBJ2-7	TRBD2	TGCGCCAGCAGCTTAGGAGTAGCGGGAGAGAAAAACGAGCAGTACTTC	CASSLGVAGEKNEQYF
TRBV6-1	.	TRBJ2-3	.	TGTGCCAGCAGTGAATGGGGCACTGGTGGTTTGGATACGCAGTATTTT	CASSEWGTGGLDTQYF
TRBV4-1	.	TRBJ1-2	TRBD1	TGCGCCAGCAGCCAGTCACCACAGGGGTTCGCTTTTGGCTACACCTTC	CASSQSPQGFAFGYTF